Listed below are T cell receptor beta chains from one sample, sequenced in a study of shared clonotypes between healthy human individuals. Profiled with immunoSEQ multiplex PCR; TCRdb holds only in-frame clones, not every one. The table has approximately 2.3 million clones, 80% to 95% seen once. Sample: naive CD4+ T cells from PBMCs. These receptors were taken from a man aged 18 to 30 in good health. Some clones in this sample may be carry-over from other donors' samples. The CDR3 runs from the conserved cysteine through the conserved F or W.

cdr3_aa: CASSPGQYSNQPQHF
v_call: TRBV5-1
j_call: TRBJ1-5

cdr3_aa: CASSPPDRGTYGYTF
v_call: TRBV28
j_call: TRBJ1-2

cdr3_aa: CASSFRGGSGADTQYF
v_call: TRBV27
j_call: TRBJ2-3

cdr3_aa: CASSIRWGNANYEQYF
v_call: TRBV19
j_call: TRBJ2-7

cdr3_aa: CASSQDVRRIEKLFF
v_call: TRBV4-3
j_call: TRBJ1-4

cdr3_aa: CASSLGGSQGSEKLFF
v_call: TRBV5-1
j_call: TRBJ1-4

cdr3_aa: CASSSGIGTEAFF
v_call: TRBV11-2
j_call: TRBJ1-1

cdr3_aa: CASKPLGLAGGRGTDTQYF
v_call: TRBV28
j_call: TRBJ2-3

cdr3_aa: CASSYSGNSYEQYF
v_call: TRBV6-5
j_call: TRBJ2-7

cdr3_aa: CASSKGAARPSRITEAFF
v_call: TRBV21-1
j_call: TRBJ1-1

cdr3_aa: CASSPASLPPEAFF
v_call: TRBV11-1
j_call: TRBJ1-1

cdr3_aa: CASRGTSGRAGPYNEQFF
v_call: TRBV27
j_call: TRBJ2-1

cdr3_aa: CASRGQGLYGYTF
v_call: TRBV6-6
j_call: TRBJ1-2

cdr3_aa: CASSQTTSRTYNEQFF
v_call: TRBV4-2
j_call: TRBJ2-1

cdr3_aa: CAWSVFGSEKLFF
v_call: TRBV30
j_call: TRBJ1-4

cdr3_aa: CASLTLRGAITHGYTF
v_call: TRBV28
j_call: TRBJ1-2

cdr3_aa: CASTTEGAGGTGELFF
v_call: TRBV19
j_call: TRBJ2-2

cdr3_aa: CASSLSKGGYTF
v_call: TRBV7-2
j_call: TRBJ1-2

cdr3_aa: CVSQTNYGYTF
v_call: TRBV28
j_call: TRBJ1-2

cdr3_aa: CASSLGSRQIYYEQYF
v_call: TRBV28
j_call: TRBJ2-7

cdr3_aa: CASSSLGQSSTDTQYF
v_call: TRBV28
j_call: TRBJ2-3

cdr3_aa: CASSLVAGRSNTGELFF
v_call: TRBV5-1
j_call: TRBJ2-2

cdr3_aa: CSAATSYEQYF
v_call: TRBV20-1
j_call: NA

cdr3_aa: CASMGQGGEKLFF
v_call: TRBV2
j_call: TRBJ1-4

cdr3_aa: CASSLGGRAYNEQFF
v_call: TRBV28
j_call: TRBJ2-1

cdr3_aa: CASSPASGPTYEQYF
v_call: TRBV18
j_call: TRBJ2-7

cdr3_aa: CATIGQGATGELFF
v_call: TRBV6-6
j_call: TRBJ2-2

cdr3_aa: CASSLGQMGGKQYF
v_call: TRBV7-2
j_call: TRBJ2-7

cdr3_aa: CSARNYEAFF
v_call: TRBV20-1
j_call: TRBJ1-1

cdr3_aa: CASSTMTGTTEAFF
v_call: TRBV5-1
j_call: TRBJ1-1

cdr3_aa: CASQRQGGQPQHF
v_call: TRBV2
j_call: TRBJ1-5

cdr3_aa: CASSFSGGNQPQHF
v_call: TRBV5-1
j_call: TRBJ1-5

cdr3_aa: CASSPNAGYYYEQYF
v_call: TRBV4-1
j_call: TRBJ2-7

cdr3_aa: CASSYWGGNGYTF
v_call: TRBV6-6
j_call: TRBJ1-2

cdr3_aa: CASSLRSPRETQYF
v_call: TRBV7-2
j_call: TRBJ2-5

cdr3_aa: CASSGRGGTEAFF
v_call: TRBV25-1
j_call: TRBJ1-1

cdr3_aa: CASSPRPLAPRGLRYEQYF
v_call: TRBV18
j_call: TRBJ2-7

cdr3_aa: CASSFSGRAGYNEQFF
v_call: TRBV7-9
j_call: TRBJ2-1

cdr3_aa: CARSIPDTTELNTEAFF
v_call: TRBV25-1
j_call: TRBJ1-1

cdr3_aa: CATRTYANTGELFF
v_call: TRBV15
j_call: TRBJ2-2

cdr3_aa: CASSLFTSNTGELFF
v_call: TRBV28
j_call: TRBJ2-2

cdr3_aa: CASSYSETVSPLHF
v_call: TRBV6-5
j_call: TRBJ1-6